A selection of T cell receptor beta chains follows, all from one sample in a study of blood T cell repertoires in COVID-19. The method was immunoSEQ multiplex PCR; TCRdb's version includes in-frame clones alone and lacks a portion of them. The data contain under 200,000 clones, about 80% of them singletons. Input material: PBMCs or T cells enriched from blood (not recorded which). The receptors shown here come from a woman aged 55 to 70 who had recovered from COVID-19. Both conserved end residues are part of each CDR3. The D gene is left open where the match is weak. Clone size appears in some rows only: once, few, many, or a class for an expanded clone.

abundance,j_gene,d_gene,len,v_gene,CDR3nt,CDR3aa
NA,TRBJ1-1,NA,16,TRBV5-4,TGTGCCAGCAGCTTGGTGGGCCAGGGGTTAAACACTGAAGCTTTCTTT,CASSLVGQGLNTEAFF
NA,TRBJ2-3,NA,14,TRBV24-1,TGTGCCACCAGTGACCGGACAGGCACAGATACGCAGTATTTT,CATSDRTGTDTQYF
NA,TRBJ2-4,TRBD1,15,TRBV6-5,TGTGCCAGCAGCCGCGGGACAGGGGGCTTTGACATTCAGTACTTC,CASSRGTGGFDIQYF
NA,TRBJ2-3,TRBD2,13,TRBV5-1,TGCGCCAGCAGCCCCTCAACTAGCGGCCAGCAGTATTTT,CASSPSTSGQQYF
NA,TRBJ2-1,TRBD2,14,TRBV30,TGTGCCTGGAGTACGGGACTAGAGAACAATGAGCAGTTCTTC,CAWSTGLENNEQFF
NA,TRBJ1-6,NA,15,TRBV5-1,TGCGCCAGCAGCTTGGCACAGGGTGCGGACTCACCCCTCCACTTT,CASSLAQGADSPLHF
NA,TRBJ2-3,NA,15,TRBV10-3,TGTGCCATCAGTGAGGACGGGGGGCGGTCAGATACGCAGTATTTT,CAISEDGGRSDTQYF
NA,TRBJ1-6,NA,14,TRBV3-1/TRBV3-2,TGTGCCAGCAGCCAACCGGGGTCGGATTCACCCCTCCACTTT,CASSQPGSDSPLHF
NA,TRBJ1-2,NA,14,TRBV5-4,TGTGCCAGCAGCTTGTCCGGGCAGGGGTATGGCTACACCTTC,CASSLSGQGYGYTF
few,TRBJ2-4,NA,13,TRBV19,TGTGCCAGTAGTAGGGGGCTACAGAACATTCAGTACTTC,CASSRGLQNIQYF
NA,TRBJ1-4,NA,18,TRBV27,TGTGCCAGCAGTATCCCACAACCACAAGTTGCAACTAATGAAAAACTGTTTTTT,CASSIPQPQVATNEKLFF
NA,TRBJ1-5,TRBD1,15,TRBV27,TGTGCCAGCAGCCCCGGACAGGGGATTGTTCCGCCCCAGCATTTT,CASSPGQGIVPPQHF
NA,TRBJ2-1,TRBD2,15,TRBV7-3,TGTGCCAGCAGCCCGTCGAGTAGCGGGGGAAATGAGCAGTTCTTC,CASSPSSSGGNEQFF
NA,TRBJ1-1,TRBD1,13,TRBV10-3,TGTGCCATCAGTGAGGGACAGGGACCTGAAGCTTTCTTT,CAISEGQGPEAFF
NA,TRBJ1-6,NA,15,TRBV16,TGTGCCAGCAGCCAAGTGAGATCGGATAATTCACCCCTCCACTTT,CASSQVRSDNSPLHF
NA,TRBJ1-4,TRBD1,15,TRBV2,TGTGCCAGCAGTAGTACAGGGGATATTAATGAAAAACTGTTTTTT,CASSSTGDINEKLFF
NA,TRBJ2-3,NA,16,TRBV14,TGTGCCAGCAGCCCGGCAAAAGGGGGAAGGACAGATACGCAGTATTTT,CASSPAKGGRTDTQYF
NA,TRBJ2-7,TRBD1,12,TRBV5-4,TGTGCCAGCAGCTGGACAGGGGGCGAGCAGTACTTC,CASSWTGGEQYF
NA,TRBJ1-6,NA,14,TRBV2,TGTGCCAGCAGTGACAGGGTTTCGGATTCACCCCTCCACTTT,CASSDRVSDSPLHF
NA,TRBJ2-5,TRBD2,18,TRBV27,TGTGCCAGCAGTCCAACCGGGACTAGCGGGGGGGTTCTGGAGACCCAGTACTTC,CASSPTGTSGGVLETQYF
NA,TRBJ1-2,NA,14,TRBV9,TGTGCCAGCAACGCCTTCGGCGGGCAGTATGGCTACACCTTC,CASNAFGGQYGYTF
NA,TRBJ2-2,NA,14,TRBV5-1,TGCGCCAGCAGCTTGGGGAGTAACACCGGGGAGCTGTTTTTT,CASSLGSNTGELFF
NA,TRBJ1-1,NA,14,TRBV9,TGTGCCAGCAGCGCAGGGGTTGGGAACACTGAAGCTTTCTTT,CASSAGVGNTEAFF
NA,TRBJ1-2,NA,15,TRBV3-1/TRBV3-2,TGTGCCAGCAGCCATCTGGGGGCGGAGGACTATGGCTACACCTTC,CASSHLGAEDYGYTF
NA,TRBJ2-7,NA,17,TRBV25-1,TGTGCCAGCAGTGACGGGGGTTTCCCGAGGTTTAACTACGAGCAGTACTTC,CASSDGGFPRFNYEQYF
NA,TRBJ2-3,NA,14,TRBV3-1/TRBV3-2,TGTGCCAGCAGCCAAGGGGCCTCCACAGATACGCAGTATTTT,CASSQGASTDTQYF
NA,TRBJ1-2,TRBD1,15,TRBV15,TGTGCCACCAGCAGAGAGCATAACAGGGGCTATGGCTACACCTTC,CATSREHNRGYGYTF
NA,TRBJ2-5,NA,12,TRBV6-5,TGTGCCAGCACCACGGGTGTTGAGACCCAGTACTTC,CASTTGVETQYF